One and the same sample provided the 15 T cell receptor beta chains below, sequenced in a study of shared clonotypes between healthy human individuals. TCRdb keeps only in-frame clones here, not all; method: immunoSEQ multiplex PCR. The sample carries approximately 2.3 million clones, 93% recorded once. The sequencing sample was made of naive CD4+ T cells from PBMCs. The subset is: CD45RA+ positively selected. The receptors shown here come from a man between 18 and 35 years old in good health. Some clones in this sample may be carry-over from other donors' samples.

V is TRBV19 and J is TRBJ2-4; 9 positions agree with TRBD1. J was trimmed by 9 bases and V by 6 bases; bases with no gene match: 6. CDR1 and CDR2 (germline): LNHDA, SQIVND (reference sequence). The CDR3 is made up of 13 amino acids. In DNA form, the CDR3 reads TGTGCCAGTAGCAGGGACAGGGAGGCCATTCAGTACTTC. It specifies CASSRDREAIQYF.

DNA of the CDR3: TGCGCCAGCAGCACCCTAGCCAAAAACATTCAGTACTTC. Encoded protein: CASSTLAKNIQYF. V gene TRBV5-1 combines with J gene TRBJ2-4; no definite D call. Germline values: CDR1 SGHRS, CDR2 YFSETQ. Trimming took off 4 bases at V and 0 bases at J, with 5 bases between the two ends. The CDR3 totals 13 residues.

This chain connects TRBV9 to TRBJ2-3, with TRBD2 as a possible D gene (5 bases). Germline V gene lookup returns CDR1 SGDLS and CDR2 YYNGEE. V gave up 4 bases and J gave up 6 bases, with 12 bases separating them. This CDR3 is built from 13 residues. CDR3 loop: CASSKWGEDTQYF. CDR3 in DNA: TGTGCCAGCAGCAAATGGGGAGAGGATACGCAGTATTTT.

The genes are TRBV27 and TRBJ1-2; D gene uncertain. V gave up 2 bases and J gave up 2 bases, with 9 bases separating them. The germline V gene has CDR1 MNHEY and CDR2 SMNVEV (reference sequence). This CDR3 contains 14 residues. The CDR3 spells CASSLRRPNYGYTF. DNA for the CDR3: TGTGCCAGCAGTTTACGCAGACCCAACTATGGCTACACCTTC.

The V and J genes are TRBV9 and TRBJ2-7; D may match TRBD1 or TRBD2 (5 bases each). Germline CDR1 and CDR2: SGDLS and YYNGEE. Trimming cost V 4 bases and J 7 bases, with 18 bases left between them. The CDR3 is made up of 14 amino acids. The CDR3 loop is CASSSLSGAGEQYF. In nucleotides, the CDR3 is TGTGCCAGCAGCTCTTTGTCCGGGGCGGGTGAGCAGTACTTC.

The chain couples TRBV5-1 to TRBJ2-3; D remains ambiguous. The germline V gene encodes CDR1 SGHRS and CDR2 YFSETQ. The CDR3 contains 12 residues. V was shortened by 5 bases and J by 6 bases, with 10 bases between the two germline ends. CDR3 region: CASSPGADTQYF. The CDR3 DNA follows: TGCGCCAGCAGTCCAGGCGCCGATACGCAGTATTTT.

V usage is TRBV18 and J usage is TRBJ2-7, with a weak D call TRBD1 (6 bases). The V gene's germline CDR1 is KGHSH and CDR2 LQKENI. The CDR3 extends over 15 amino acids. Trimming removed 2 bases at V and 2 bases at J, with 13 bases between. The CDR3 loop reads CASSPFTGSTYEQYF. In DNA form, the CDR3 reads TGTGCCAGCTCACCATTCACAGGGTCCACCTACGAGCAGTACTTC.

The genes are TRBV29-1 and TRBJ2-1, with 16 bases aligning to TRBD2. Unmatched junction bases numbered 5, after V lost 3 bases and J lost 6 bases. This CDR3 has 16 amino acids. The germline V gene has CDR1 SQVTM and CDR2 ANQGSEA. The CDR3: CSVEGTSGRAGNEQFF. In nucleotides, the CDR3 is TGCAGCGTTGAGGGGACTAGCGGGAGGGCCGGCAATGAGCAGTTCTTC.

The CDR3 loop reads CASSLTGTVGTGELFF. CDR3 coding DNA: TGTGCCAGCAGTCTGACCGGGACAGTCGGGACCGGGGAGCTGTTTTTT. This chain connects TRBV25-1 to TRBJ2-2; 7 bases are a match to TRBD1. The CDR3 spans 16 residues. Germline V gene lookup returns CDR1 MGHDK and CDR2 SYGVNS. Unmatched junction bases numbered 11, after V lost 5 bases and J lost 5 bases.

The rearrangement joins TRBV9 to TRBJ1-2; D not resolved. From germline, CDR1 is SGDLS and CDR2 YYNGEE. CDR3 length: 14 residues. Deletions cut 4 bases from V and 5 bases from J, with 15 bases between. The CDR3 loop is CASSPRTKAYGYTF. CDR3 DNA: TGTGCCAGCAGCCCACGAACTAAAGCATATGGCTACACCTTC.

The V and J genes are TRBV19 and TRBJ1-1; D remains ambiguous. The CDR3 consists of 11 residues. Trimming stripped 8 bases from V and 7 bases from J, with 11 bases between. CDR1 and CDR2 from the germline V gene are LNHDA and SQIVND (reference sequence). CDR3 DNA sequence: TGTGCCAGTCCCGGGAACTGTGAAGCTTTCTTT. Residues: CASPGNCEAFF.

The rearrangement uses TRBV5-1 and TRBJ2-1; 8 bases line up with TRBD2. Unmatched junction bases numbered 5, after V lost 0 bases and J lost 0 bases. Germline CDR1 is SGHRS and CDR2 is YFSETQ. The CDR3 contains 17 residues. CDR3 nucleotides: TGCGCCAGCAGCTTGGTTGCCGGGAGGGCCTCCTACAATGAGCAGTTCTTC. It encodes CASSLVAGRASYNEQFF.

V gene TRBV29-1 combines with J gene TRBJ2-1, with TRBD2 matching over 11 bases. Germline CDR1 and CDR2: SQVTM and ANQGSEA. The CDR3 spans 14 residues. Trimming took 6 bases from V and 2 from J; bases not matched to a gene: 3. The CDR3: CSVIAGGTYNEQFF. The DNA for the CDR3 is TGCAGCGTGATAGCGGGAGGGACCTACAATGAGCAGTTCTTC.

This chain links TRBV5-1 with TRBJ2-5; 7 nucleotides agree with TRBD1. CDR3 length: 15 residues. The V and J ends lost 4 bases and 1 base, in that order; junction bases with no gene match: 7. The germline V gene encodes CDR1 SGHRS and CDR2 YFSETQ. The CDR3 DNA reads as TGCGCCAGCAGCCCCGGGACAGACGCCCAAGAGACCCAGTACTTC. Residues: CASSPGTDAQETQYF.

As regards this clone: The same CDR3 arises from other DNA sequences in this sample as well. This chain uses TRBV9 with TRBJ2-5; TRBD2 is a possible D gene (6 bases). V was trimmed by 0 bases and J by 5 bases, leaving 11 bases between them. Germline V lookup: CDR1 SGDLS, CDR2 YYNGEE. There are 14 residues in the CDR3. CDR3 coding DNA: TGTGCCAGCAGCGTAGGCGCGGGACGGGAGACCCAGTACTTC. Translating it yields CASSVGAGRETQYF.